The T cell receptor beta chain under discussion was sequenced for a study of T cell responses to AZD1222 COVID-19 vaccine. Study as a whole: Second-dose groups at about 4 or about 12 weeks were pooled. Study-wide points: A rise in Spike-specific TCR breadth and depth followed two AZD1222 doses. Per reports, nearly half of all spike-specific TCRs target regions that are unmutated in variants. Most donors were white British, females outnumbered males, and clonal diversity was possibly underestimated.

The germline V gene has CDR1 GTSNPN and CDR2 SVGIG (reference sequence). The CDR3 has 15 amino acids. Trimming shortened V by 5 bases and J by 0 bases, and 14 bases separated the two germline ends. Libraries were prepared by immunoSEQ multiplex PCR; TCRdb keeps only in-frame clonotypes and omits some of them. The sample consists of about 94,000 clones, around 90% of them appearing once. Comment on this clone: Its cognate antigen is unknown.

Material: peripheral blood, obtained on day 0 of AZD1222 vaccination. The rearrangement joins TRBV30 to TRBJ1-3; a possible D gene is TRBD1 (6 bases). This TCR derives from an adult in good health. The CDR3, as DNA: TGTGCCTGGGACCCAGAGGGGGGCTCTGGAAACACCATATATTTT. Translated, it gives CAWDPEGGSGNTIYF.